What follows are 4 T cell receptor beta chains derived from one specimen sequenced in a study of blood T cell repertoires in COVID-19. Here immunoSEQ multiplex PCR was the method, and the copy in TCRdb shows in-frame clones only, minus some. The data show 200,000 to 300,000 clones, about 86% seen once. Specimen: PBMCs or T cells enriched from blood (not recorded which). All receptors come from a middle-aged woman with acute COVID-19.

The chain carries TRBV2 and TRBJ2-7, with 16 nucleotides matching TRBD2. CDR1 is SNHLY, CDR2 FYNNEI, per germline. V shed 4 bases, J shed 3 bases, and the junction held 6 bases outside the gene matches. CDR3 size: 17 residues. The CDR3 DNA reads TGTGCCAGCAGTGGCGGGACTAGCGGGAGGGGGGGCTACGAGCAGTACTTC. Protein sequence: CASSGGTSGRGGYEQYF.

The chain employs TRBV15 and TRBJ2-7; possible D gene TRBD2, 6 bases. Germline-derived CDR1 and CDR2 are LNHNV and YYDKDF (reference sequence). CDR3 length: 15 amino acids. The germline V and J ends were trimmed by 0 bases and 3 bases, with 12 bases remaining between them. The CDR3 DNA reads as TGTGCCACCAGCAGAGATCGTAGCGGCAACTACGAGCAGTACTTC. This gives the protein CATSRDRSGNYEQYF.

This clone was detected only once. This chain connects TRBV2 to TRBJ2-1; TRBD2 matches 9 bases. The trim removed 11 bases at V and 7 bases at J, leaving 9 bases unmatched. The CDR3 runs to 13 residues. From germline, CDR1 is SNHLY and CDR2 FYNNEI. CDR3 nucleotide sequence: TGTGCCCAGCAAGTTAGCGGGGGAAATGAGCAGTTCTTC. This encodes CAQQVSGGNEQFF.

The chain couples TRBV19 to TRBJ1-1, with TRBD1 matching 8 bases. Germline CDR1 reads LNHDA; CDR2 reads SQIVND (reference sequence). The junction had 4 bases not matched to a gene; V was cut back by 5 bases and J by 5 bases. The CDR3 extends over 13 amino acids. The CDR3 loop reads CASSVQGGTEAFF. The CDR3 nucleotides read TGTGCCAGTAGTGTACAGGGGGGGACTGAAGCTTTCTTT.